This TCR beta chain was captured by sequencing in a study of cytomegalovirus exposure and HLA in healthy donors. A word on this clone: What it recognizes is unknown.

This CDR3 region has 12 residues. Germline V CDR1 and CDR2: ENHRY, SYGVKD. Trimming cost V 3 bases and J 7 bases, with 7 bases left between them. Points from the study as a whole: In a later analysis, the majority of CMV-associated beta chains seemingly showed HLA restriction.

At collection, donors were nominally healthy, but unrecorded immune exposures were probable. The PCR was carried out with 60 Vbeta primers and 13 Jbeta primers. Repertoires were generated with immunoSEQ multiplex PCR, while TCRdb's copy carries only in-frame clones and drops some. The sample has around 63,000 clones; approximately 81% are singletons. The specimen was PBMCs. The TCR comes from a woman in her 30s in good health and CMV-seronegative. This chain links TRBV10-3 with TRBJ2-1; maybe TRBD2 (6 bases). The CDR3 protein is CAISDRGNEQFF. DNA of the CDR3: TGTGCCATCAGTGATCGGGGGAATGAGCAGTTCTTC.